The sequence of this TCR beta chain was determined in a study of cytomegalovirus exposure and HLA in healthy donors (dated by TCRdb to 2015 to 2018). The study in broad terms: An earlier analysis of some 550 of the donors reported approximately 270 Gb of sequence data and about 100 million unique TCR beta sequences from around 200 million T cells. An early release that covered more than 550 HLA-typed donors contained approximately 290 gigabases of sequencing data and some 87 million unique TCR sequences. The genetic ancestry cluster associated with self-reported Caucasian donors included roughly four fifths of the approximately 430 genotyped donors. The study aimed to test whether signatures of past pathogen exposure could be identified by cataloging public T cell receptors. The T cell repertoires of under 700 subjects were profiled by immunosequencing and related to cytomegalovirus serostatus. A separate validation cohort of 100 to 150 different subjects was used in addition to the 666-subject first cohort. High-throughput TCR immunosequencing, statistical association of individual TCRs with disease status, and machine learning were combined to predict cytomegalovirus infection status. A later analysis re-examined previously published TCR beta repertoires from roughly 650 donors and added high-resolution HLA genotyping to investigate patterns of TCR occurrence. Rather than using new phenotypic data, the later analysis identified candidate immune exposures from TCR beta sequences and from how often those sequences occurred across donors. To decide whether each TCR beta V gene segment behaved as functional or pseudogenic, an earlier analysis of fewer than 750 of the donors relied on high-throughput TCR beta sequencing. Donor age, sex, ethnicity and CMV serostatus were compiled alongside the repertoire data. In a later genetic analysis, genome-wide SNP genotypes for about three fifths of the 666 donors were used, and that subset was treated as a discovery cohort. Every discovery cohort repertoire had been produced on one sequencing platform. Both class I and class II loci were covered by HLA typing, at four-digit resolution. The number of donors typed differed by locus, with roughly 629-640 for A, B, C, DRB1 and DQB1, more than 500 for DQA1, 606 for DPA1, and roughly 450 for DPB1. Four or five DR-DQ haplotypes were handled as single units for association and clustering, since linkage in the cohort was strong. Among roughly 400 genotyped donors of the cohort, an average of around 250,000 unique TCR beta nucleotide sequences was sequenced per donor, of which 15% to 20% were non-productive.

The cohort was made up of roughly 670 healthy bone marrow donors. At the time of sampling, all cohort members were nominally healthy, though unrecorded immune exposures were likely present. The donor was CMV seronegative and was included in the group of a few hundred seronegative cohort members. A peripheral blood sample was collected from each donor, and TCR beta sequencing was performed on peripheral blood mononuclear cells. The Qiagen DNeasy Blood Extraction Kit was used to extract genomic DNA from the blood cell samples. Trimming takes 7 bases off V and 3 bases off J; junction bases not matched to a gene: 9. CDR1 and CDR2, looked up from the germline V gene, are MDHEN and SYDVKM. Counted from cysteine to phenylalanine, this CDR3 has 16 amino acids. This entry keeps only the CDR3 DNA: 48 bases, framed from base 1. The paper as a whole reports these results and caveats: In a later genetic analysis, a missense DCLRE1C variant was associated with V-gene and J-gene trimming of TCR beta chains, and the association was replicated in an independent cohort. A further reported finding was that TCR beta sequences accurately predicted the HLA-A and HLA-B alleles for most subjects in the first cohort. In a later genetic analysis, fewer N-insertions in productive TCRs were reported among donors in an Asian-associated ancestry cluster than the approximately 710-donor mean. The 87-base-pair reads could not distinguish some IMGT-functional V segments, including TRBV6-2 and TRBV6-3, so those segments were excluded. Because counts were too low, approximately 15 rarely observed V segments, including chromosome 9 orphons, were excluded from the earlier analysis of about 500 of the donors. Strong co-occurrence of HLA alleles, especially DR and DQ, made assigning TCR associations to individual alleles difficult. In both the original and validation cohorts, the classifier was reported to diagnose cytomegalovirus status with high specificity and sensitivity. It was suggested by the authors that the approach could potentially be generalized to other disease states and immunological phenotypes. The study listed 170 or so TCR beta chains as associated with cytomegalovirus. Linkage disequilibrium might explain the correlated functional status among segregating V segments, but an unknown experimental factor could not be excluded. In a later analysis, around 15,000 TCR beta sequences were associated with specific HLA alleles at a false discovery rate of 0.05. A later analysis found that TCR association rates varied across HLA loci, with DRB1 alleles showing the most associated TCRs and HLA-C alleles the fewest. Because HLA typing was unavailable for some donors at each locus, only the typed subset was used in association tests. A later analysis found that most CMV-associated TCR beta chains appeared HLA-restricted, with HLA associations seemingly driven largely by CMV exposure. A group of highly shared sequence variants was considered likely to be a technical artifact of the sequencing pipeline. The cohort was sequenced for TCR beta chains only, and without alpha or paired-chain data the features that could be detected were limited. A later analysis reported that several top co-occurrence clusters appeared linked to parvovirus B19, influenza, CMV and Epstein-Barr virus. Roughly uniform sequencing depth across donors was assumed in presence/absence analyses, although this assumption may not hold. In a later analysis, HLA-associated TCR beta chains were found to be more clonally expanded and to have lower generation probabilities than equally common non-associated chains. Three of the identified cytomegalovirus-associated TCR beta chains were confirmed in vitro to be specific for cytomegalovirus antigens. Most TCR sequences were seen in very few donors, while some public TCRs were found in many individuals. Immune exposure information for the cohort was limited to CMV serostatus. In an earlier analysis of some 500 of the donors, most TCR beta V segments appeared in productive rearrangements about 90% or about 30% of the time, broadly matching IMGT annotations.

The library was obtained by the immunoSEQ multiplex PCR assay. For the multiplex PCR, a mixture combining 60 forward primers for TCR Vbeta segments and 13 reverse primers for TCR Jbeta segments was used. Amplification of the CDR3 region of rearranged TCR beta genes was performed with a multiplex PCR assay on genomic DNA. The Illumina HiSeq System was used to sequence the amplified TCR beta libraries as 87-base-pair reads. In the source study's methods: A later analysis counted tens of millions of unique TCR beta chains across the roughly 700 repertoires, and 9 million to 14 million of these chains were shared by at least two donors. A nearest-neighbor algorithm error-corrected the raw reads and collapsed the reads into unique sequences, merging closely related sequences to remove PCR and sequencing errors. V, D and J gene segments were assigned by aligning CDR3 sequences to IMGT reference sequences. Each retained sequence needed at least a six-nucleotide match to both a V gene segment and a J gene segment. A rearrangement counted as productive if the CDR3 had no stop codons and remained in frame with V and J, and every other rearrangement counted as non-productive. CDR3 was defined by IMGT convention, running from the second conserved V-encoded cysteine to the conserved J-encoded phenylalanine. The earlier analysis of roughly 590 of the donors excluded sequences that lacked an unambiguous match to a single V gene segment. In an earlier analysis of approximately 590 of the donors, a V segment was called functional when productive rearrangements were above 56.7%, and segregating when the standard deviation between donors exceeded 5%. A statistical classification framework was built to diagnose cytomegalovirus status from the catalog of TCR beta chain sequences. In a later analysis, V and J genes were assigned by comparing TCR nucleotide sequences against IMGT/GENE-DB human TR gene sequences. In a later analysis, CDR3 sequences and most-parsimonious VDJ recombination scenarios were assigned using the TCRdist pipeline. In a later analysis, every TCR beta chain was defined by the combination of its CDR3 amino acid sequence and its V-gene family, and reads without a unique V-gene family were dropped. A later analysis removed 500 to 650 highly shared, low-generation-probability nucleotide sequences to deal with suspected cross-contamination and a sequencing artifact. For each public chain, a later analysis derived a clonal expansion index from normalized ranks of inferred template counts within each repertoire. A later analysis computed generation probabilities with a VDJ recombination model fitted to out-of-frame rearrangements, and checked the results against IGoR. A later analysis scored TCR-TCR, TCR-HLA and TCR-CMV co-occurrence with hypergeometric tests, applying a repertoire-size bias correction to TCR pairs. A later analysis estimated false discovery rates by permuting HLA or CMV assignments 20 times. In a later analysis, co-occurring TCRs were grouped with DBSCAN, and TCRdist sequence similarity was added when clustering was performed within HLA-allele-positive subsets. Repertoires with fewer than 30,000 or more than 120,000 public chains were left out of co-occurrence clustering, as were about five repertoires with anomalous nucleotide sharing. TCRdb's version of the immuneACCESS table is confined to in-frame rearrangements and falls short of the full clone set. An unresolved V gene accounts for under half of the shortfall where checked; the remainder is of unknown origin. V, J and clone size are those of that table, while D and trimming were read from the DNA. Across this sample there are 250,000 to 350,000 clones, with 75% to 90% seen only once. Clones ranked in the top ten supply roughly 0.3% of the sample.

With respect to this clone: The target of this receptor is not known. The input lacks base qualities; no much larger clone sits a single base away.

The chain joins TRBV28 to TRBJ2-2, with 9 bases matching TRBD1. The sequence derives from a girl aged 2 to 9 in good health and CMV-seronegative. The sequencing sample was made of PBMCs. CDR3 reads: CASTPGDREYTGELFF. At the DNA level, the sequence is TGTGCCAGCACCCCCGGGGACAGGGAGTACACCGGGGAGCTGTTTTTT.